Here is one TCR beta chain with its context. Assay: immunoSEQ multiplex PCR; the TCRdb copy retains only in-frame clones and omits some. The sample shows 400,000 to 600,000 clones, about 96% of them seen only once. The sample belongs to a study of shared clonotypes between healthy human individuals. The clonotype originates from a woman aged 30 to 39 in good health. The sample comprised naive CD4+ T cells sorted from blood. As to subset: CD45RA+ positively selected.

The CDR3 loop is CASSGTGGFNEQFF. The CDR3, as DNA: TGTGCCAGTAGTGGGACAGGGGGCTTCAATGAGCAGTTCTTC. This chain uses TRBV19 with TRBJ2-1, with TRBD1 matching over 12 bases. This CDR3 region has 14 residues. V trimming: 5 bases; J trimming: 6 bases; junction bases outside the gene matches: 2. Germline lookup yields CDR1 LNHDA and CDR2 SQIVND (reference sequence).